The 32 T cell receptor beta chains below were found in one sample sequenced in a study of radiation and T cells in renal cell carcinoma. Time point denoted: blood 4 weeks post-SBRT, at nephrectomy. Treatment here: 15 Gy SBRT to primary tumor, nephrectomy 4 weeks later. Sequencing used immunoSEQ multiplex PCR; TCRdb keeps in-frame clones, though not all of them. The data show over 120,000 clones, with less than 90% seen just once and about 17% held by the top ten. The material sequenced was blood, taken from a patient whose treatment included radiotherapy and nephrectomy. The receptors derive from a woman between 45 and 60 years old with renal cell carcinoma.

The chain combines TRBV5-4 with TRBJ2-5, with 7 nucleotides matching TRBD2. Germline assignment: CDR1 SGHNT and CDR2 YYREEE (reference sequence). CDR3 size: 15 residues. V gave up 0 bases and J gave up 1 base; unmatched junction bases: 3. Here the CDR3 reads CASSLVSGGQETQYF. CDR3 DNA: TGTGCCAGCAGCTTGGTTTCGGGGGGCCAAGAGACCCAGTACTTC.

The chain carries TRBV28 and TRBJ1-5, with D perhaps matching TRBD1 (5 bases). V shed 3 bases and J shed 4 bases, with 10 bases lying between them. From germline, CDR1 is MDHEN and CDR2 SYDVKM. This CDR3 region has 14 residues. For the CDR3, the DNA is TGTGCCAGCAGTTTTGCAGGGACGAATCAGCCCCAGCATTTT. The encoded protein is CASSFAGTNQPQHF.

The gene calls are TRBV7-2 and TRBJ2-1; 11 bases are shared with TRBD2. CDR1 SGHTA and CDR2 FQGNSA come from the germline V gene. Losses at the gene ends were 2 bases for V and 5 bases for J; bases not matched to a gene: 2. CDR3 size: 15 residues. CDR3 sequence: CASSLSSGGHNEQFF. The CDR3 nucleotides read TGTGCCAGCAGCTTATCTAGCGGGGGGCACAATGAGCAGTTCTTC.

The chain combines TRBV4-1 with TRBJ1-6; 8 bases are shared with TRBD1. V trimming: 2 bases; J trimming: 7 bases; junction bases outside the gene matches: 7. Germline CDR1 is MGHRA and CDR2 is YSYEKL. This CDR3 region has 16 residues. This chain's CDR3 is CASSQLTGVPNSPLHF. The CDR3 DNA sequence: TGCGCCAGCAGCCAACTGACAGGGGTGCCGAATTCACCCCTCCACTTT.

The chain couples TRBV30 to TRBJ2-7, with D possibly being TRBD1 (6 bases). Trimming took off 6 bases at V and 3 bases at J, with 24 bases between the two ends. From germline, CDR1 is GTSNPN and CDR2 SVGIG (reference sequence). The CDR3 sequence is 16 residues long. The CDR3 DNA follows: TGTGCCTGCCGAGAAGAGACCGGGACACTGAACTACGAGCAGTACTTC. This codes for CACREETGTLNYEQYF.

This clone appeared once. The chain employs TRBV11-2 and TRBJ2-5; tentatively, D is TRBD1 (6 bases). CDR3 length equals 13 residues. In germline, CDR1 is SGHAT, CDR2 FQNNGV. Trimming stripped 9 bases from V and 5 bases from J, with 16 bases between. CDR3 protein: CASGTIRWETQYF. The CDR3 bases are TGTGCCAGTGGGACAATACGTTGGGAGACCCAGTACTTC.

This clone was observed a single time. The V gene is TRBV4-3, the J gene TRBJ1-1; D remains unclear. The length of the CDR3 is 16 residues. Germline V CDR1 and CDR2: LGHNA, YSLEER. Trimming stripped 1 base from V and 4 bases from J, with 16 bases between. DNA of the CDR3: TGCGCCAGCAGCCAAGCGATAGAAAGATCTACCACTGAAGCTTTCTTT. It specifies CASSQAIERSTTEAFF.

The chain has TRBV7-2 and TRBJ1-5; possible D gene TRBD1, 6 bases. The CDR3 has 14 amino acids. Germline loops: CDR1 SGHTA, CDR2 FQGNSA. V was cut by 0 bases and J by 11 bases, with 14 bases left in between. CDR3 residues: CASSLAGDTLTQHF. DNA for the CDR3: TGTGCCAGCAGCTTAGCAGGGGACACTTTGACCCAGCATTTT.

This clone was detected once. The rearrangement joins TRBV6-1 to TRBJ1-6; no definite D call. Germline assignment: CDR1 MNHNS and CDR2 SASEGT. V was cut by 10 bases and J by 5 bases, with 12 bases left in between. CDR3 length: 13 amino acids. The CDR3 reads CATSTTNNSPLHF. In nucleotides, the CDR3 is TGTGCCACCAGCACGACAAATAATTCACCCCTCCACTTT.

The rearrangement joins TRBV2 to TRBJ1-3; D is ambiguous. Trimming shortened V by 4 bases and J by 4 bases, and 11 bases separated the two germline ends. CDR1 is SNHLY and CDR2 is FYNNEI in the germline V gene. The CDR3 loop spans 14 amino acids. The CDR3 sequence is CASSGLLRGNTIYF. The CDR3 DNA follows: TGTGCCAGCAGTGGACTACTTAGGGGAAACACCATATATTTT.

The sample holds one count of this clone. The chain combines TRBV4-3 with TRBJ2-1, with TRBD1 matching 7 bases. This CDR3 contains 18 residues. Germline loops: CDR1 LGHNA, CDR2 YSLEER. With V trimmed by 4 bases and J by 9 bases, 21 bases remained unmatched. The CDR3, as DNA: TGCGCCAGCAGCCTTACCCTTTACCGGGACAGCGAGCCCACTGAGCAGTTCTTC. Translating gives CASSLTLYRDSEPTEQFF.

V usage is TRBV5-6 and J usage is TRBJ2-1; either TRBD1 or TRBD2 may supply D (6 bases each). V shed 1 base and J shed 14 bases, with 13 bases lying between them. Germline V CDR1 and CDR2: SGHDT, YYEEEE. The CDR3 runs 12 residues. The CDR3 sequence is CASSLRGTGEFF. The CDR3 region has the DNA TGTGCCAGCAGCTTGAGGGGGACGGGGGAGTTCTTC.

The rearrangement uses TRBV29-1 and TRBJ1-1, with D unresolved. Per the germline V gene, CDR1 is SQVTM and CDR2 is ANQGSEA. The V gene lost 6 bases and the J gene lost 1 base, with 12 bases spanning the gap. CDR3 length equals 13 residues. The DNA for the CDR3 is TGCAGCGTAGTCCCCGCAGGGAACACTGAAGCTTTCTTT. As protein: CSVVPAGNTEAFF.

The gene calls are TRBV10-3 and TRBJ1-2, with a weak D call TRBD1 (5 bases). This CDR3 has 15 amino acids. Trimming took off 8 bases at V and 4 bases at J, with 20 bases between the two ends. Per germline, CDR1 ENHRY and CDR2 SYGVKD. As DNA, the CDR3 is TGTGCCATCCCTCGTGACGGGGGAATGGTCTATGGCTACACCTTC. It encodes CAIPRDGGMVYGYTF.

In this sample, this clone turned up a few times. This chain links TRBV4-1 with TRBJ1-2; D is possibly TRBD1 (6 bases). Trimming shortened V by 4 bases and J by 5 bases, and 20 bases separated the two germline ends. The V gene's germline CDR1 is MGHRA and CDR2 YSYEKL. The length of the CDR3 is 16 residues. CDR3 sequence: CASSRLGGVPFYGYTF. As DNA, the CDR3 is TGCGCCAGCAGCCGCCTAGGGGGGGTTCCCTTTTATGGCTACACCTTC.

This chain uses TRBV6-6 with TRBJ1-2, with D possibly TRBD1 on 6 matching bases. Germline V CDR1 and CDR2: MNHNY, SVGAGI (reference sequence). The CDR3 is 13 amino acids. Trimming left V 6 bases short and J 7 bases short, with 15 bases between. Written as DNA, the CDR3 is TGTGCCAGCAGGCTCCTGACAGGAGGTGGCTACACCTTC. Its protein product is CASRLLTGGGYTF.

The V gene is TRBV2, the J gene TRBJ2-1; 11 positions match TRBD2. The CDR3 spans 15 residues. Trimming removed 6 bases from V and 3 bases from J; junction bases left unmatched: 4. The germline gives CDR1 SNHLY, CDR2 FYNNEI. CDR3 loop: CASRETSGVYNEQFF. The CDR3 DNA follows: TGTGCCAGCAGGGAGACTAGCGGGGTCTACAATGAGCAGTTCTTC.

This rearrangement joins TRBV10-1 to TRBJ1-1; 7 bases map to TRBD1. The trim removed 5 bases at V and 7 bases at J, leaving 7 bases unmatched. The CDR3 loop spans 13 amino acids. Germline V lookup: CDR1 WNHNN, CDR2 SYGVQD (reference sequence). CDR3 region: CASSSRGTDEAFF. As DNA, the CDR3 is TGCGCCAGCAGTTCCAGGGGGACTGATGAAGCTTTCTTT.

The chain has TRBV6-1 and TRBJ2-1; 9 nucleotides align to TRBD1. Germline assignment: CDR1 MNHNS and CDR2 SASEGT. The CDR3 runs 15 residues. Trimming removed 8 bases from V and 8 bases from J; junction bases left unmatched: 13. This CDR3 reads CASGSPGQGHYEQFF. As DNA, the CDR3 is TGTGCCAGCGGCAGTCCGGGACAGGGCCATTATGAGCAGTTCTTC.

This clone showed up just a few times. The chain couples TRBV4-1 to TRBJ1-2; D is ambiguous. V was cut by 1 base and J by 4 bases, with 10 bases left in between. The germline V gene has CDR1 MGHRA and CDR2 YSYEKL. This CDR3 is built from 14 residues. This chain's CDR3 is CASSQGPRSYGYTF. CDR3 bases: TGCGCCAGCAGCCAAGGGCCAAGAAGCTATGGCTACACCTTC.

The chain employs TRBV9 and TRBJ2-1; 9 nucleotides align to TRBD1. Germline loops: CDR1 SGDLS, CDR2 YYNGEE. Losses at the gene ends were 4 bases for V and 8 bases for J; bases not matched to a gene: 13. The CDR3 covers 16 residues. The CDR3 is CASSLRHGTGFYEQFF. The CDR3 DNA is TGTGCCAGCAGCCTTCGCCATGGGACAGGGTTCTATGAGCAGTTCTTC. Based on the CDR3 plus reference TRBV9 and TRBJ2-1, the full variable domain is DSGVTQTPKHLITATGQRVTLRCSPRSGDLSVYWYQQSLDQGLQFLIQYYNGEERAKGNILERFSAQQFPDLHSELNLSSLELGDSALYFCASSLRHGTGFYEQFFGPGTRLTVL.

This chain links TRBV19 with TRBJ2-2; 8 bases agree with TRBD1. Trimming took 5 bases from V and 7 from J; bases not matched to a gene: 6. Germline V lookup: CDR1 LNHDA, CDR2 SQIVND (reference sequence). The length of the CDR3 is 14 residues. The CDR3 protein is CASSLQGAGGELFF. The CDR3 coding sequence is TGTGCCAGTAGTCTCCAGGGGGCCGGCGGGGAGCTGTTTTTT.

The chain has TRBV9 and TRBJ1-1, with D unresolved. Trimming removed 0 bases from V and 4 bases from J, with 4 bases in between. Looked up from germline, CDR1 is SGDLS and CDR2 is YYNGEE. There are 12 residues in the CDR3. CDR3 sequence (DNA): TGTGCCAGCAGCGTAGATGGCACTGAAGCTTTCTTT. It specifies CASSVDGTEAFF.

The chain couples TRBV9 to TRBJ2-1; the D is unclear. The V and J ends lost 4 bases and 5 bases respectively, with 7 bases between them. Germline V gives CDR1 SGDLS, CDR2 YYNGEE. This CDR3 region has 12 residues. The CDR3 DNA reads TGTGCCAGCAGCTTACGGGACAATGAGCAGTTCTTC. Protein: CASSLRDNEQFF.

A few counts support this clone. The J gene is TRBJ2-4, the V gene TRBV10-1; unclear D gene. V gave up 8 bases and J gave up 3 bases, with 11 bases separating them. The CDR3 consists of 13 residues. Germline V gene data show CDR1 as WNHNN and CDR2 as SYGVQD (reference sequence). CDR3 amino acids: CASDTAIKNIQYF. The CDR3 nucleotides are TGCGCCAGCGACACAGCAATCAAAAACATTCAGTACTTC.

CDR3 loop: CASRWGRGETQYF. The DNA of the CDR3 is TGTGCCAGCAGGTGGGGTAGGGGAGAGACCCAGTACTTC. The chain uses TRBV5-3 and TRBJ2-5, with D possibly being TRBD1 (5 bases). TRBV5-3 is noted as an ORF with a role that remains uncertain. The CDR3 is 13 residues long. V was clipped by 8 bases and J by 4 bases, with 15 bases between them.

The chain is built from TRBV27 and TRBJ2-7; D is perhaps TRBD1 (7 bases). The CDR3 covers 17 residues. The ends were cut back, 0 bases at V and 5 bases at J, with 20 bases in the middle. CDR1 is MNHEY, CDR2 SMNVEV, per germline (reference sequence). CDR3 residues: CASSLSPLPTGTHEQYF. The CDR3 nucleotides read TGTGCCAGCAGTTTATCTCCTCTCCCGACAGGGACTCACGAGCAGTACTTC.

The chain is built from TRBV15 and TRBJ1-5; 7 bases align to TRBD1. V lost 2 bases, J lost 4 bases, and 17 bases stayed unmatched. CDR3 length: 19 amino acids. CDR1 and CDR2 from the germline V gene are LNHNV and YYDKDF (reference sequence). This CDR3 is CATSRSDRGQPLSNQPQHF. The CDR3 DNA reads as TGTGCCACCAGCAGATCGGATCGGGGACAGCCCTTATCTAATCAGCCCCAGCATTTT.

With regard to this clone: This specimen includes other DNA sequences encoding the same CDR3. The chain combines TRBV7-9 with TRBJ1-1, with 8 bases aligning to TRBD1. The germline V gene has CDR1 SEHNR and CDR2 FQNEAQ (reference sequence). Trimming at V came to 5 bases and at J to 4 bases, leaving 3 bases not matched to a gene. The CDR3 is 13 residues long. CDR3 nucleotide sequence: TGTGCCAGCAGCCTCACAGGGGGCACTGAAGCTTTCTTT. Translation: CASSLTGGTEAFF.

The chain combines TRBV4-1 with TRBJ2-1, with TRBD2 matching 13 bases. V was clipped by 3 bases and J by 6 bases; unmatched bases: 11. The germline CDR1 and CDR2 sequences are MGHRA and YSYEKL. This CDR3 comprises 18 residues. The CDR3 protein is CASSQGFVRTSGSNEQFF. CDR3 nucleotides: TGCGCCAGCAGCCAGGGCTTTGTCCGGACTAGCGGGAGCAATGAGCAGTTCTTC.

The chain employs TRBV5-4 and TRBJ1-3; 7 nucleotides align to TRBD1. CDR1 is SGHNT, CDR2 YYREEE, per germline (reference sequence). V lost 4 bases, J lost 0 bases, and 4 bases stayed unmatched. This CDR3 contains 15 residues. The CDR3 nucleotides are TGTGCCAGCAGCCCGGGACAGCCCTCTGGAAACACCATATATTTT. Translated: CASSPGQPSGNTIYF.

The CDR3 here is CASSLGASSWAKNIQYF. The CDR3 bases are TGTGCCAGCAGCTTAGGGGCCTCAAGTTGGGCCAAAAACATTCAGTACTTC. This sequence joins TRBV7-8 and TRBJ2-4; D unresolved. The CDR3 spans 17 residues. V dropped 1 base and J dropped 1 base, with 14 bases sitting between them. CDR1 and CDR2 (germline): SGHVS, FQNEAQ.